This T cell receptor beta chain originates from a study of T cell responses to AZD1222 COVID-19 vaccine. Study observations and caveats: Without day 14 samples, only post-peak T cell repertoires were studied. At 160-218 and 743-854, vaccine-associated CD4 TCRs were dominant, and they spanned spike. Donors skewed white British and female; clonal diversity was possibly underestimated.

CDR3 length: 13 amino acids. Trimming stripped 8 bases from V and 0 bases from J, with 10 bases between. The germline V gene encodes CDR1 MNHEY and CDR2 SMNVEV (reference sequence). As for this clone: Its target is not known.

Sequenced by immunoSEQ multiplex PCR; TCRdb stores in-frame clones only, minus some. The sample shows about 34,000 clones, 70% to 80% of them seen only once. The V and J genes are TRBV27 and TRBJ1-2; the D gene is possibly TRBD1 (5 bases). Sequencing was performed on peripheral blood, taken 28 days after the second AZD1222 dose. The TCR was taken from an adult who received the AZD1222 COVID-19 vaccine. In nucleotides, the CDR3 is TGTGCCAGCGCTCTGACAGCTAACTATGGCTACACCTTC. It translates to CASALTANYGYTF.